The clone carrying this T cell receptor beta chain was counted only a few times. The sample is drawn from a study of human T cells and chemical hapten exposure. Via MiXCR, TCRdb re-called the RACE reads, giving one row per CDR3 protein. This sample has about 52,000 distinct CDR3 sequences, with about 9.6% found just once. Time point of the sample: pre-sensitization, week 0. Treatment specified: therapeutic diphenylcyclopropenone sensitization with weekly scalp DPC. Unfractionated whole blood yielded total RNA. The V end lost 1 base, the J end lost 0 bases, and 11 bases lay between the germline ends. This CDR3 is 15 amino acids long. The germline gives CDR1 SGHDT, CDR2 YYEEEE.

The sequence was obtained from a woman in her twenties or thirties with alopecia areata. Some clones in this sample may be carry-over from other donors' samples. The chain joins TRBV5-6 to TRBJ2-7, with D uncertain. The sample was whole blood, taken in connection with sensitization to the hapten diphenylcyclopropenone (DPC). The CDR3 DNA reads TGTGCCAGCAGCTTGAACAGAAGAGCCTCCTACGAGCAGTACTTC. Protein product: CASSLNRRASYEQYF.